The 28 T cell receptor beta chains below all came from one sample that was sequenced in a study of STAT5B mutations in CD4+ large granular lymphocyte leukemia. Data came from immunoSEQ multiplex PCR; TCRdb stores just in-frame clones and leaves some out. The table shows tens of thousands of clones, with 65% to 85% occurring only once. The sequencing sample was made of CD4+ T cells from blood buffy coats. All receptors derive from a human donor in good health.

This clone was counted a few times. V usage is TRBV11-2 and J usage is TRBJ1-2; D is undetermined. Germline V gene data show CDR1 as SGHAT and CDR2 as FQNNGV. The CDR3 length is 13 residues. Trimming removed 1 base from V and 3 bases from J, with 6 bases in between. CDR3 DNA: TGTGCCAGCAGCTTAGGAGAAGACTATGGCTACACCTTC. It specifies CASSLGEDYGYTF.

This sequence joins TRBV7-2 and TRBJ1-3, with D hard to call. Germline CDR1 SGHTA, CDR2 FQGNSA. The germline V and J ends were trimmed by 0 bases and 3 bases, with 12 bases remaining between them. The CDR3 loop spans 16 amino acids. CDR3 sequence: CASSLAIHSVGNTIYF. CDR3 nucleotides: TGTGCCAGCAGCTTAGCGATCCACAGCGTTGGAAACACCATATATTTT.

The chain is built from TRBV28 and TRBJ1-5; D call uncertain. The CDR3 is made up of 13 amino acids. CDR1 and CDR2 from the germline V gene are MDHEN and SYDVKM. With 5 bases removed from V and 5 bases from J, the gap between germline ends came to 10 bases. The CDR3 spells CASSVVGDQPQHF. The CDR3 DNA is TGTGCCAGCAGTGTGGTAGGAGATCAGCCCCAGCATTTT.

This sequence joins TRBV6-1 and TRBJ1-5; D not resolved. The germline gives CDR1 MNHNS, CDR2 SASEGT. The ends were cut back, 2 bases at V and 4 bases at J, with 9 bases in the middle. This CDR3 comprises 14 residues. The CDR3 DNA sequence: TGTGCCAGCAGTGAAATCCGCGGGAATCAGCCCCAGCATTTT. Residues: CASSEIRGNQPQHF.

The rearrangement links TRBV11-3 to TRBJ1-1, with 10 bases identical to TRBD1. CDR3 length: 15 residues. J gave up 1 base and V 5 bases, and 4 bases lay outside the gene matches. Germline CDR1 is SGHNT and CDR2 is YENEEA. The CDR3 DNA reads as TGTGCCAGCAGCCCTGGACAGGGGGAGAACACTGAAGCTTTCTTT. Its protein product is CASSPGQGENTEAFF. Together with reference TRBV11-3 and TRBJ1-1, the CDR3 gives the full variable domain: EAGVVQSPRYKIIEKKQPVAFWCNPISGHNTLYWYLQNLGQGPELLIRYENEEAVDDSQLPKDRFSAERLKGVDSTLKIQPAELGDSAVYLCASSPGQGENTEAFFGQGTRLTVV.

The chain recombines TRBV6-6 with TRBJ2-5, with 10 bases that match TRBD2. There are 16 residues in the CDR3. The V gene end was trimmed by 1 base and the J gene end by 5 bases; junction bases not matched to a gene: 7. Germline V lookup: CDR1 MNHNY, CDR2 SVGAGI (reference sequence). The CDR3 DNA reads as TGTGCCAGCAGTTACTACCGACCTAGCGGGAGTGAGACCCAGTACTTC. Protein: CASSYYRPSGSETQYF.

This clone was observed a single time. The J gene is TRBJ1-1, the V gene TRBV6-5; 7 nucleotides agree with TRBD1. Germline CDR1 is MNHEY and CDR2 is SVGAGI. Losses at the gene ends were 6 bases for V and 2 bases for J; bases not matched to a gene: 6. CDR3 length equals 14 residues. This chain's CDR3 is CASRSGTENTEAFF. In nucleotides, the CDR3 is TGTGCCAGCAGGTCCGGGACAGAAAACACTGAAGCTTTCTTT.

The rearrangement uses TRBV5-3 and TRBJ2-5; possible D gene TRBD2, 6 bases. TRBV5-3 is recorded as an ORF, its role being uncertain. The CDR3 loop spans 15 amino acids. The V and J ends lost 0 bases and 7 bases respectively, with 16 bases between them. The CDR3 sequence: CARSLANRGRGTQYF. For the CDR3, the DNA is TGTGCCAGAAGCTTGGCTAACCGAGGGCGGGGGACCCAGTACTTC.

V and J are TRBV9 and TRBJ1-1; 11 nucleotides align to TRBD1. After removal of 3 bases from V and 7 bases from J, the junction contained 8 bases not matched to a gene. This CDR3 region has 15 residues. Per germline, CDR1 SGDLS and CDR2 YYNGEE. The CDR3 region is CASSAAGQGVDEAFF. The CDR3 nucleotides read TGTGCCAGCAGCGCAGCGGGACAGGGGGTGGATGAAGCTTTCTTT.

The J gene is TRBJ2-3, the V gene TRBV10-3; D call uncertain. The CDR3 is 16 amino acids. Between the trimmed V and J ends, which lost 2 bases and 0 bases, there was a span of 12 bases. The V gene's germline CDR1 is ENHRY and CDR2 SYGVKD. The CDR3 here is CAISETTPGSTDTQYF. The CDR3 DNA reads TGTGCCATCAGTGAGACGACCCCGGGTAGCACAGATACGCAGTATTTT.

This clone appeared a single time. CDR3 sequence: CASRTREQNIQYF. The CDR3 nucleotides are TGTGCCAGCAGGACGAGGGAGCAAAACATTCAGTACTTC. The rearrangement uses TRBV6-5 and TRBJ2-4, with D perhaps TRBD2 (5 bases). V was pared by 6 bases and J by 5 bases, with 11 bases between. This CDR3 has 13 residues. Germline lookup yields CDR1 MNHEY and CDR2 SVGAGI.

The chain employs TRBV19 and TRBJ1-2; 12 nucleotides agree with TRBD1. In germline, CDR1 is LNHDA, CDR2 SQIVND (reference sequence). Losses at the gene ends were 3 bases for V and 8 bases for J; bases not matched to a gene: 10. The CDR3 extends over 16 amino acids. CDR3 DNA: TGTGCCAGTAGTATTCCACCGGGACAGGGGGCGTCCGGCTACACCTTC. Residues: CASSIPPGQGASGYTF.

The J gene is TRBJ2-1, the V gene TRBV19, with D maybe TRBD2 (5 bases). V was clipped by 4 bases and J by 0 bases, with 13 bases between them. Germline-derived CDR1 and CDR2 are LNHDA and SQIVND (reference sequence). The CDR3 is 16 residues long. This CDR3 reads CASSTQPGSSYNEQFF. The CDR3 nucleotides read TGTGCCAGTAGTACCCAGCCGGGGAGCTCCTACAATGAGCAGTTCTTC.

The V and J genes are TRBV7-9 and TRBJ1-3, with 8 positions matching TRBD1. Per the germline V gene, CDR1 is SEHNR and CDR2 is FQNEAQ (reference sequence). The CDR3 length is 16 residues. The trim removed 3 bases at V and 2 bases at J, leaving 6 bases unmatched. The CDR3 DNA is TGTGCCAGCAGCTTCCTTTGGGACAGGACTGGAAACACCATATATTTT. Encoded protein: CASSFLWDRTGNTIYF.

This chain connects TRBV5-1 to TRBJ1-2; 9 bases match TRBD1. The germline gives CDR1 SGHRS, CDR2 YFSETQ. Germline trimming cut 4 bases from V and 7 bases from J; bases unmatched to any gene: 8. The CDR3 is 14 residues long. The CDR3 region is CASSRSDRGAGYTF. In nucleotides, the CDR3 is TGCGCCAGCAGCCGATCTGACAGGGGGGCTGGCTACACCTTC.

The V call is TRBV19, the J call TRBJ1-2; D is perhaps TRBD1 (6 bases). Germline lookup yields CDR1 LNHDA and CDR2 SQIVND (reference sequence). There are 13 residues in the CDR3. V dropped 6 bases and J dropped 3 bases, with 11 bases sitting between them. The CDR3 DNA sequence: TGTGCCAGTAGCCCCGCAGGGGACTATGGCTACACCTTC. Translated: CASSPAGDYGYTF.

The chain recombines TRBV4-3 with TRBJ2-3, with 8 bases identical to TRBD2. CDR1 is LGHNA, CDR2 YSLEER, per germline. J lost 1 base, V lost 2 bases, and 2 bases had no gene match. This CDR3 is 15 amino acids long. Written as DNA, the CDR3 is TGCGCCAGCAGCCAAAACGGGGGGGGCACAGATACGCAGTATTTT. Protein: CASSQNGGGTDTQYF.

This clone appeared a single time. The chain couples TRBV6-6 to TRBJ2-5; the match to TRBD1 covers 7 bases. This CDR3 is 15 amino acids long. Per the germline V gene, CDR1 is MNHNY and CDR2 is SVGAGI (reference sequence). With V trimmed by 2 bases and J by 2 bases, 5 bases remained unmatched. In DNA form, the CDR3 reads TGTGCCAGCAGTTACGGGACAGTAAGTCAAGAGACCCAGTACTTC. Protein product: CASSYGTVSQETQYF.

This clone was found a few times. This chain joins TRBV4-1 and TRBJ2-6; 9 bases are a match to TRBD1. The V gene end was trimmed by 3 bases and the J gene end by 2 bases; junction bases not matched to a gene: 8. Germline V gives CDR1 MGHRA, CDR2 YSYEKL. CDR3 length: 18 amino acids. The chain's CDR3 is CASSQPGQGQTGANVLTF. The CDR3 nucleotides read TGCGCCAGCAGCCAGCCCGGACAGGGGCAGACTGGGGCCAACGTCCTGACTTTC.

The chain has TRBV19 and TRBJ2-1; 7 positions agree with TRBD2. The CDR3 length is 16 residues. With 10 bases clipped from V and 4 bases from J, the junction kept 16 bases outside the gene matches. Germline loops: CDR1 LNHDA, CDR2 SQIVND (reference sequence). In nucleotides, the CDR3 is TGTGCCACCAGCGCAAGCGGGACCACACCATACAATGAGCAGTTCTTC. This translates into CATSASGTTPYNEQFF.

This clone came up once. This chain joins TRBV5-4 and TRBJ2-3; D is ambiguous. The V gene's germline CDR1 is SGHNT and CDR2 YYREEE (reference sequence). The V end was cut by 5 bases, the J end by 0 bases, with 13 bases between. This CDR3 contains 15 residues. The CDR3 loop reads CASSLNIASTDTQYF. The CDR3 coding sequence is TGTGCCAGCAGTCTGAACATAGCCAGCACAGATACGCAGTATTTT.

The chain combines TRBV1 with TRBJ2-1; the DNA was not used to check the table's D call, TRBD2. TRBV1 is a documented pseudogene. This CDR3 has 18 residues. The CDR3 DNA reads TGCACCAGCAGCCAGAAGTTCGAAGCGGGGAGATTCTACAATGAGCAGTTCTTC. Residues: CTSSQKFEAGRFYNEQFF.

V gene TRBV2 combines with J gene TRBJ1-2, with a possible D match to TRBD1 (5 bases). Per germline, CDR1 SNHLY and CDR2 FYNNEI. Between the trimmed V and J ends, which lost 3 bases and 0 bases, there was a span of 11 bases. This CDR3 is built from 15 residues. The CDR3 here is CASSEDRGSNYGYTF. CDR3 nucleotides: TGTGCCAGCAGTGAGGATAGGGGTTCTAACTATGGCTACACCTTC. Filled out from reference TRBV2 and TRBJ1-2, the complete variable domain reads EPEVTQTPSHQVTQMGQEVILRCVPISNHLYFYWYRQILGQKVEFLVSFYNNEISEKSEIFDDQFSVERPDGSNFTLKIRSTKLEDSAMYFCASSEDRGSNYGYTFGSGTRLTVV.

V and J are TRBV18 and TRBJ1-5; 10 nucleotides agree with TRBD1. There are 16 residues in the CDR3. Germline CDR1 and CDR2: KGHSH and LQKENI. Unmatched junction bases numbered 10, after V lost 4 bases and J lost 7 bases. The CDR3 nucleotides read TGTGCCAGCTCACACCTGGGACAGGGGAAGGGACAGCCCCAGCATTTT. Encoded protein: CASSHLGQGKGQPQHF.

J is TRBJ2-2 and V is TRBV5-4, with 9 bases matching TRBD2. This CDR3 comprises 16 residues. CDR1 and CDR2 (germline): SGHNT, YYREEE (reference sequence). Trimming removed 4 bases from V and 2 bases from J; junction bases left unmatched: 6. As DNA, the CDR3 is TGTGCCAGCAGCCCTCCTAGCGGGGTAAACACCGGGGAGCTGTTTTTT. Translated: CASSPPSGVNTGELFF.

V is TRBV18 and J is TRBJ1-1; possible D gene TRBD1, 5 bases. The CDR3 extends over 14 amino acids. V lost 3 bases to trimming and J lost 6 bases, with 14 bases between them. Germline CDR1 KGHSH, CDR2 LQKENI. The CDR3 DNA is TGTGCCAGCTCACCGTCCCAGGGATTATCTGAAGCTTTCTTT. Amino acids: CASSPSQGLSEAFF.

This chain connects TRBV2 to TRBJ2-5, with 8 bases fitting TRBD2. CDR1 and CDR2 (germline): SNHLY, FYNNEI. The CDR3 length is 14 residues. Trimming took 6 bases from V and 5 from J; bases not matched to a gene: 8. CDR3 protein: CASRDSGGRETQYF. The CDR3 DNA reads as TGTGCCAGCAGGGACAGCGGGGGTAGGGAGACCCAGTACTTC.

The chain combines TRBV5-4 with TRBJ1-3; 9 bases fit TRBD1. Trimming cost V 4 bases and J 8 bases; bases outside gene matches: 7. The CDR3 covers 14 residues. Germline V gene data show CDR1 as SGHNT and CDR2 as YYREEE (reference sequence). This CDR3 reads CASSPGTGRDTIYF. The DNA for the CDR3 is TGTGCCAGCAGCCCCGGGACAGGGAGGGACACCATATATTTT. Complete variable domain (other parts from reference TRBV5-4 and TRBJ1-3): ETGVTQSPTHLIKTRGQQVTLRCSSQSGHNTVSWYQQALGQGPQFIFQYYREEENGRGNFPPRFSGLQFPNYSSELNVNALELDDSALYLCASSPGTGRDTIYFGEGSWLTVV.